Following are 29 T cell receptor beta chains from one sample sequenced in a study of T cells in localized non-small cell lung cancer. Libraries were prepared by immunoSEQ multiplex PCR; TCRdb keeps only in-frame clonotypes and omits some of them. The sample lists tens of thousands of clones; approximately 86% were seen once. The source material was PBMCs, sampled before any cancer treatment. The source is a man between 35 and 75 years old with stage II lung adenocarcinoma.

This chain uses TRBV7-8 with TRBJ2-3; D tentatively reads TRBD1 or TRBD2 (5 bases each). Germline V gene sequence: CDR1 SGHVS, CDR2 FQNEAQ. This CDR3 comprises 17 residues. V dropped 5 bases and J dropped 2 bases, with 20 bases sitting between them. The CDR3 nucleotides read TGTGCCAGCAGCAAAAGCCGAGGGACCCCTGACACAGATACGCAGTATTTT. It encodes CASSKSRGTPDTDTQYF.

CDR3 sequence (DNA): TGTGCCAGCAGCTCATCGGGACAGAATCAGCCCCAGCATTTT. Its protein product is CASSSSGQNQPQHF. The chain recombines TRBV7-2 with TRBJ1-5, with TRBD1 identical over 7 bases. CDR1 and CDR2 from the germline V gene are SGHTA and FQGNSA. V dropped 4 bases and J dropped 4; count of bases not matched to a gene: 4. The CDR3 spans 14 residues.

V is TRBV7-8 and J is TRBJ2-2; 9 nucleotides agree with TRBD2. The V gene's germline CDR1 is SGHVS and CDR2 FQNEAQ. This CDR3 is 15 amino acids long. With V trimmed by 3 bases and J by 4 bases, 3 bases remained unmatched. The CDR3 region is CASSFERGVTGELFF. CDR3 nucleotides: TGTGCCAGCAGCTTCGAGCGGGGGGTCACCGGGGAGCTGTTTTTT.

A note on this clone: The junction and the germline gene differ at one end; a read error may be behind it. The chain carries TRBV5-6 and TRBJ2-2; possibly TRBD1 for D (6 bases). The CDR3 runs to 16 residues. Germline V gives CDR1 SGHDT, CDR2 YYEEEE. The CDR3 is CASGSRRTEEHRGAVF. The CDR3 DNA reads as TGTGCCAGCGGCTCCCGAAGGACAGAAGAACACCGGGGAGCTGTTTTT.

The rearrangement uses TRBV5-6 and TRBJ1-2; TRBD1 is a possible D gene (6 bases). Germline CDR1 and CDR2: SGHDT and YYEEEE. CDR3 length: 13 residues. V was cut by 2 bases and J by 8 bases, with 13 bases left in between. This CDR3 is CASSFRGNKGYTF. DNA for the CDR3: TGTGCCAGCAGCTTTAGGGGGAACAAGGGCTACACCTTC. The entire variable domain, with the rest obtained from reference TRBV5-6 and TRBJ1-2, is as follows: DAGVTQSPTHLIKTRGQQVTLRCSPKSGHDTVSWYQQALGQGPQFIFQYYEEEERQRGNFPDRFSGHQFPNYSSELNVNALLLGDSALYLCASSFRGNKGYTFGSGTRLTVV.

The chain carries TRBV28 and TRBJ1-6; the D is unclear. Trimming pared 5 bases from V and 0 bases from J, leaving 11 bases between. The germline V gene has CDR1 MDHEN and CDR2 SYDVKM. The CDR3 covers 16 residues. The CDR3 nucleotides read TGTGCCAGCAGTGAAATGAGAAGCTCCTATAATTCACCCCTCCACTTT. Translation gives CASSEMRSSYNSPLHF.

The chain carries TRBV19 and TRBJ2-2; 11 nucleotides align to TRBD2. The V and J ends lost 7 bases and 7 bases, in that order; junction bases with no gene match: 5. Germline CDR1 LNHDA, CDR2 SQIVND (reference sequence). CDR3 length: 14 residues. The CDR3 region has the DNA TGTGCCAGTACCACTAGCGGGGGTGTCGGGGAGCTGTTTTTT. Translation gives CASTTSGGVGELFF.

The chain uses TRBV5-6 and TRBJ2-1; 10 nucleotides agree with TRBD2. The V gene end was trimmed by 3 bases and the J gene end by 7 bases; junction bases not matched to a gene: 10. The CDR3 loop spans 16 amino acids. The V gene's germline CDR1 is SGHDT and CDR2 YYEEEE. The CDR3 spells CASSSRGAGGRNEQFF. As DNA, the CDR3 is TGTGCCAGCAGCTCCAGGGGAGCGGGGGGGAGGAATGAGCAGTTCTTC.

The chain uses TRBV4-1 and TRBJ2-1; a weak D match, TRBD2 (5 bases). V lost 4 bases and J 7 bases, leaving 11 bases between the germline ends. The CDR3 covers 13 residues. Germline CDR1 and CDR2: MGHRA and YSYEKL. CDR3 in DNA: TGCGCCAGCAGCCCAGAGAGGGTGAATGAGCAGTTCTTC. It yields the protein CASSPERVNEQFF.

J is TRBJ2-7 and V is TRBV28, with D maybe TRBD1 (6 bases). Trimming cost V 2 bases and J 1 base, with 9 bases left between them. CDR3 length: 14 residues. The germline CDR1 and CDR2 sequences are MDHEN and SYDVKM. The CDR3 spells CASSLEGDSYEQYF. CDR3 coding DNA: TGTGCCAGCAGTTTAGAGGGGGATTCCTACGAGCAGTACTTC. Based on the CDR3 plus reference TRBV28 and TRBJ2-7, the full variable domain is DVKVTQSSRYLVKRTGEKVFLECVQDMDHENMFWYRQDPGLGLRLIYFSYDVKMKEKGDIPEGYSVSREKKERFSLILESASTNQTSMYLCASSLEGDSYEQYFGPGTRLTVT.

The genes are TRBV4-1 and TRBJ1-3; a possible D gene is TRBD1 (5 bases). The germline V and J ends were trimmed by 0 bases and 9 bases, with 21 bases remaining between them. The CDR3 contains 17 residues. From germline, CDR1 is MGHRA and CDR2 YSYEKL. CDR3 coding DNA: TGCGCCAGCAGCCAAGATGGCCAGGGACGGGGTCCAGGCACCATATATTTT. This codes for CASSQDGQGRGPGTIYF.

This chain links TRBV5-1 with TRBJ1-6, with TRBD1 identical over 10 bases. V lost 5 bases to trimming and J lost 8 bases; unmatched junction nucleotides: 4. The germline V gene has CDR1 SGHRS and CDR2 YFSETQ. The CDR3 runs 14 residues. The CDR3 reads CASRPGTGDSPLHF. The DNA for the CDR3 is TGCGCCAGCAGACCCGGGACAGGGGATTCACCCCTCCACTTT.

This rearrangement joins TRBV2 to TRBJ1-2; TRBD1 might be the D (6 bases). The CDR3 has 14 amino acids. Germline V gene sequence: CDR1 SNHLY, CDR2 FYNNEI. The V end lost 4 bases, the J end lost 4 bases, and 13 bases lay between the germline ends. The CDR3 loop is CASSGWGPSYGYTF. In DNA, the CDR3 is TGTGCCAGCAGTGGGTGGGGGCCTTCCTATGGCTACACCTTC.

This sequence joins TRBV7-2 and TRBJ1-4, with a tentative D call TRBD1 (5 bases). Trimming took off 5 bases at V and 6 bases at J, with 13 bases between the two ends. Germline loops: CDR1 SGHTA, CDR2 FQGNSA. This CDR3 has 14 amino acids. CDR3 sequence (DNA): TGTGCCAGCAGCCGGGACGGGGGGTATGAAAAACTGTTTTTT. Its translation is CASSRDGGYEKLFF.

The chain couples TRBV19 to TRBJ2-2; D perhaps matches TRBD1 (5 bases). The CDR3 contains 14 residues. Trimming pared 0 bases from V and 4 bases from J, leaving 6 bases between. CDR1 and CDR2 (germline): LNHDA, SQIVND (reference sequence). The CDR3 nucleotides are TGTGCCAGTAGTATAGACAGGGCCACCGGGGAGCTGTTTTTT. Its translation is CASSIDRATGELFF.

The chain couples TRBV2 to TRBJ2-2, with 7 bases aligning to TRBD1. J was trimmed by 0 bases and V by 7 bases; bases with no gene match: 5. This CDR3 has 15 amino acids. The germline CDR1 and CDR2 sequences are SNHLY and FYNNEI. DNA of the CDR3: TGTGCCAGCAAATTGGACAGGACGAACACCGGGGAGCTGTTTTTT. Protein sequence: CASKLDRTNTGELFF.

The chain employs TRBV2 and TRBJ2-5; 7 nucleotides match TRBD1. The CDR3 is 14 residues long. From germline, CDR1 is SNHLY and CDR2 FYNNEI. V was pared by 10 bases and J by 4 bases, with 12 bases of the junction left unmatched. The CDR3 region is CATLPLGQLETQYF. Here the CDR3 DNA reads TGTGCCACACTACCATTGGGACAGCTAGAGACCCAGTACTTC.

This clone was detected once. This rearrangement joins TRBV5-1 to TRBJ2-3; no clear D gene. Looked up from germline, CDR1 is SGHRS and CDR2 is YFSETQ. CDR3 length: 12 residues. V lost 5 bases to trimming and J lost 6 bases, with 10 bases between them. The CDR3 here is CASRGSWDTQYF. The CDR3 bases are TGCGCCAGCAGAGGGTCATGGGATACGCAGTATTTT.

This clone has only a few counts. The V and J genes are TRBV12-5 and TRBJ2-3; the D gene could be TRBD1 or TRBD2 (6 bases each). Germline lookup yields CDR1 LGHNT and CDR2 FRNRAP. V lost 6 bases and J 6 bases, leaving 7 bases between the germline ends. The CDR3 loop spans 11 amino acids. In nucleotides, the CDR3 is TGTGCTAGTGGGGGGGGCGATACGCAGTATTTT. Encoded protein: CASGGGDTQYF.

The chain combines TRBV6-5 with TRBJ2-5; no reliable D call. This CDR3 contains 12 residues. CDR1 MNHEY and CDR2 SVGAGI come from the germline V gene. Trimming removed 2 bases from V and 5 bases from J, with 6 bases in between. CDR3 DNA: TGTGCCAGCAGTTACGGGTGGGAGACCCAGTACTTC. Protein: CASSYGWETQYF.

The chain recombines TRBV2 with TRBJ1-6; no reliable D call. This CDR3 has 13 residues. Germline loops: CDR1 SNHLY, CDR2 FYNNEI. The ends were cut back, 9 bases at V and 6 bases at J, with 12 bases in the middle. The DNA for the CDR3 is TGTGCCAGAAAGGTGACGGGTAATTCACCCCTCCACTTT. Encoded protein: CARKVTGNSPLHF.

This clone has a handful of counts. This rearrangement joins TRBV28 to TRBJ1-2; maybe TRBD1 (5 bases). V was pared by 2 bases and J by 4 bases, with 11 bases between. This CDR3 region has 14 residues. Per germline, CDR1 MDHEN and CDR2 SYDVKM. DNA for the CDR3: TGTGCCAGCAGTTTACTAGGGACGGCCTATGGCTACACCTTC. It is translated as CASSLLGTAYGYTF.

This clone was seen a few times. The chain uses TRBV7-2 and TRBJ2-3; D is unresolved. Trimming removed 0 bases from V and 6 bases from J, with 7 bases in between. Germline-derived CDR1 and CDR2 are SGHTA and FQGNSA. The CDR3 covers 13 residues. The CDR3 spells CASSLAGADTQYF. As DNA, the CDR3 is TGTGCCAGCAGCTTAGCTGGAGCGGATACGCAGTATTTT.

This clone occurred once. V gene TRBV6-1 combines with J gene TRBJ2-2; D uncertain. CDR3 length: 14 amino acids. Germline lookup yields CDR1 MNHNS and CDR2 SASEGT. V was shortened by 6 bases and J by 0 bases, with 8 bases between the two germline ends. CDR3 region: CASRSRANTGELFF. DNA for the CDR3: TGTGCCAGCAGGAGTCGAGCGAACACCGGGGAGCTGTTTTTT.

A few counts support this clone. V gene TRBV4-3 combines with J gene TRBJ1-1; D gene uncertain. This CDR3 region has 13 residues. From germline, CDR1 is LGHNA and CDR2 YSLEER. V was trimmed by 0 bases and J by 0 bases, leaving 2 bases between them. CDR3 protein: CASSQEVNTEAFF. CDR3 in DNA: TGCGCCAGCAGCCAAGAAGTGAACACTGAAGCTTTCTTT.

This chain links TRBV9 with TRBJ2-5, with 8 positions matching TRBD2. Germline CDR1 reads SGDLS; CDR2 reads YYNGEE. The length of the CDR3 is 14 residues. Trimming removed 4 bases from V and 2 bases from J; junction bases left unmatched: 4. The CDR3 DNA reads as TGTGCCAGCAGCCCGGGGGGGCGACAAGAGACCCAGTACTTC. This sequence encodes CASSPGGRQETQYF.

This sequence joins TRBV5-1 and TRBJ2-2; no definite D call. V was cut by 1 base and J by 3 bases, with 4 bases left in between. CDR1 is SGHRS, CDR2 YFSETQ, per germline. The CDR3 totals 13 residues. The CDR3 DNA sequence: TGCGCCAGCAGCTTGTACTACACCGGGGAGCTGTTTTTT. Translation: CASSLYYTGELFF.

The genes are TRBV9 and TRBJ1-1; possibly TRBD1 for D (5 bases). Germline loops: CDR1 SGDLS, CDR2 YYNGEE. This CDR3 is built from 13 residues. V lost 6 bases to trimming and J lost 1 base, with 10 bases between them. The CDR3 DNA reads TGTGCCAGCACAGGGTCCCCGAACACTGAAGCTTTCTTT. Translating gives CASTGSPNTEAFF.

The CDR3 reads CASRLGGGGSPLHF. In DNA form, the CDR3 reads TGTGCCAGCAGATTAGGAGGGGGAGGTTCACCCCTCCACTTT. The chain couples TRBV28 to TRBJ1-6, with D perhaps TRBD1 (6 bases). Germline CDR1 is MDHEN and CDR2 is SYDVKM. With 6 bases removed from V and 9 bases from J, the gap between germline ends came to 15 bases. This CDR3 comprises 14 residues.